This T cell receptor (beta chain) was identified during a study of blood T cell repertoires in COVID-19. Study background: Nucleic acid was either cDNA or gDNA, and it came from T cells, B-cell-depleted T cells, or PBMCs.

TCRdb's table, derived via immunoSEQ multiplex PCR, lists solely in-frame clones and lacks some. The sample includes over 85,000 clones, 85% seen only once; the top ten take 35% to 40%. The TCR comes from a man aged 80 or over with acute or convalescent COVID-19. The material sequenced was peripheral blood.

CDR3 sequence reads: CASSDSYTPTGELFF. The CDR3 DNA reads as TGTGCCAGCAGTGACTCTTACACCCCCACCGGGGAGCTGTTTTTT. J is TRBJ2-2 and V is TRBV6-4, with D unresolved. V was pared by 0 bases and J by 4 bases, with 9 bases between. CDR1 is MRHNA and CDR2 is SNTAGT in the germline V gene. The CDR3 contains 15 residues.